The next 16 T cell receptor beta chains were all read from a single sample in a study of OX40 agonist ivuxolimab in advanced cancers. Profiling relied on immunoSEQ multiplex PCR, and the TCRdb table lists in-frame clones only, not all of them. The sample consists of under 35,000 clones, 70% to 85% of them appearing once. Sequenced here: CD4+ or CD8+ T cells sorted from blood, sampled in a trial of the OX40 agonist ivuxolimab. The receptors originated from an adult with an advanced solid tumor such as melanoma, head and neck, liver or kidney cancer.

The chain recombines TRBV27 with TRBJ2-5; D gene ambiguous. The V gene lost 3 bases and the J gene lost 5 bases, with 13 bases spanning the gap. Germline V gene lookup returns CDR1 MNHEY and CDR2 SMNVEV (reference sequence). The CDR3 extends over 14 amino acids. DNA of the CDR3: TGTGCCAGCAGTTTGGTCCACCTCCAGGAGACCCAGTACTTC. This codes for CASSLVHLQETQYF.

In this sample, this clone turned up once. The chain uses TRBV4-3 and TRBJ2-7; D is unclear. Trimming removed 0 bases from V and 6 bases from J, with 15 bases in between. Germline CDR1 and CDR2: LGHNA and YSLEER. This CDR3 contains 15 residues. CDR3 residues: CASSQDMAGSGEQYF. Written as DNA, the CDR3 is TGCGCCAGCAGCCAAGATATGGCAGGTTCTGGCGAGCAGTACTTC.

The chain recombines TRBV6-5 with TRBJ1-2; 9 bases are a match to TRBD1. V gave up 4 bases and J gave up 6 bases; unmatched junction bases: 9. Germline values: CDR1 MNHEY, CDR2 SVGAGI. There are 15 residues in the CDR3. CDR3 loop: CASSFAGTGIDGYTF. The CDR3 bases are TGTGCCAGCAGTTTCGCCGGGACAGGGATTGATGGCTACACCTTC.

This rearrangement joins TRBV14 to TRBJ2-7; 9 bases line up with TRBD1. This CDR3 contains 18 residues. Germline CDR1 reads SGHDN; CDR2 reads FVKESK. Unmatched junction bases numbered 14, after V lost 4 bases and J lost 1 base. The CDR3 bases are TGTGCCAGCAGCCCAGGAGGAACCGGGACAGGGCCTTCCTACGAGCAGTACTTC. This sequence encodes CASSPGGTGTGPSYEQYF.

The chain uses TRBV5-1 and TRBJ1-1, with no clear D. V dropped 4 bases and J dropped 3 bases, with 10 bases sitting between them. The CDR3 extends over 13 amino acids. Germline V CDR1 and CDR2: SGHRS, YFSETQ. The CDR3 DNA sequence: TGCGCCAGCAGCCCGCAAGGGTACACTGAAGCTTTCTTT. As protein: CASSPQGYTEAFF.

This clone has only a few counts. V is TRBV15 and J is TRBJ2-7, with D possibly being TRBD1 (5 bases). CDR3 length: 13 residues. Looked up from germline, CDR1 is LNHNV and CDR2 is YYDKDF (reference sequence). The V gene lost 4 bases and the J gene lost 3 bases, with 10 bases spanning the gap. This CDR3 reads CATSIQVDYEQYF. Written as DNA, the CDR3 is TGTGCCACCAGCATACAGGTGGACTACGAGCAGTACTTC.

The genes are TRBV21-1 and TRBJ1-5. TRBV21-1 is flagged as a pseudogene. The CDR3 is 16 amino acids. The CDR3 loop reads CASSKREGEINQPQHF. In nucleotides, the CDR3 is TGTGCCAGCAGCAAGCGGGAGGGGGAGATCAATCAGCCCCAGCATTTT.

Only one count was recorded for this clone. This chain links TRBV6-5 with TRBJ1-4; D may be TRBD1 (5 bases). CDR3 length: 16 residues. V gave up 0 bases and J gave up 8 bases, with 16 bases separating them. Germline CDR1 and CDR2: MNHEY and SVGAGI. CDR3 nucleotide sequence: TGTGCCAGCAGTTACTCGTTTCAGCCCAAGGGGGAAAAACTGTTTTTT. Translated: CASSYSFQPKGEKLFF.

The gene calls are TRBV27 and TRBJ1-1, with a tentative D call TRBD1 (6 bases). With 6 bases removed from V and 0 bases from J, the gap between germline ends came to 20 bases. The CDR3 covers 17 residues. In germline, CDR1 is MNHEY, CDR2 SMNVEV (reference sequence). The CDR3 loop is CASSRRGGRVMNTEAFF. CDR3 in DNA: TGTGCCAGCAGCCGTAGGGGGGGGAGGGTCATGAACACTGAAGCTTTCTTT.

This chain uses TRBV27 with TRBJ1-4; 7 bases line up with TRBD1. V shed 4 bases, J shed 5 bases, and the junction held 1 base outside the gene matches. CDR3 size: 13 residues. Germline assignment: CDR1 MNHEY and CDR2 SMNVEV (reference sequence). Here the CDR3 DNA reads TGTGCCAGCAGTTCGACAGGGAATGAAAAACTGTTTTTT. This gives the protein CASSSTGNEKLFF.

The chain joins TRBV5-1 to TRBJ2-3; 12 bases are shared with TRBD1. The CDR3 covers 18 residues. Germline V gives CDR1 SGHRS, CDR2 YFSETQ. The V and J ends lost 3 bases and 3 bases, in that order; junction bases with no gene match: 11. The CDR3 coding sequence is TGCGCCAGCAGCTCCCTCGGGACAGGGGGCGCCCGTACAGATACGCAGTATTTT. Its translation is CASSSLGTGGARTDTQYF.

V usage is TRBV5-1 and J usage is TRBJ2-7; 9 bases match TRBD2. CDR3 size: 17 residues. In germline, CDR1 is SGHRS, CDR2 YFSETQ. After removal of 4 bases from V and 2 bases from J, the junction contained 13 bases not matched to a gene. CDR3 amino acids: CASSIVSSTSGAYEQYF. CDR3 coding DNA: TGCGCCAGCAGCATAGTGTCCTCGACTAGCGGTGCCTACGAGCAGTACTTC.

The V and J genes are TRBV5-6 and TRBJ2-7, with no clear D. CDR1 SGHDT and CDR2 YYEEEE come from the germline V gene. V gave up 0 bases and J gave up 7 bases, with 5 bases separating them. This CDR3 has 11 residues. The CDR3 nucleotides read TGTGCCAGCAGCTTGGCCATGGAGCAGTACTTC. Its translation is CASSLAMEQYF.

The chain is built from TRBV18 and TRBJ2-7, with 8 bases identical to TRBD1. The V segment lost 0 bases and the J segment 2 bases; nucleotides outside the gene matches: 6. This CDR3 contains 16 residues. Germline CDR1 is KGHSH and CDR2 is LQKENI. Here the CDR3 reads CASSPPSQGAPYEQYF. CDR3 nucleotides: TGTGCCAGCTCACCACCGTCCCAGGGGGCCCCCTACGAGCAGTACTTC.

This clone ranks as medium-sized. The rearrangement links TRBV11-1 to TRBJ1-5; 8 nucleotides match TRBD1. V was pared by 6 bases and J by 7 bases, with 8 bases of the junction left unmatched. This CDR3 spans 14 amino acids. Per germline, CDR1 SGHAT and CDR2 FQDESV (reference sequence). The CDR3 sequence is CASSPAGGRQPQHF. In DNA form, the CDR3 reads TGTGCCAGCAGTCCGGCAGGGGGCCGACAGCCCCAGCATTTT.

There are a few counts of this clone. V gene TRBV29-1 combines with J gene TRBJ1-1, with D hard to call. CDR1 and CDR2 from the germline V gene are SQVTM and ANQGSEA. Trimming left V 3 bases short and J 0 bases short, with 8 bases between. The CDR3 covers 13 residues. CDR3 coding DNA: TGCAGCGTTGACGCGGGAATGAACACTGAAGCTTTCTTT. Translating it yields CSVDAGMNTEAFF.